The text below deals with one TCR beta chain. Its antigen is not known. CDR1 and CDR2 (germline): LGHNA, YNFKEQ. The CDR3 is 17 amino acids. V was pared by 0 bases and J by 6 bases, with 11 bases of the junction left unmatched. This sample is drawn from a study of cytomegalovirus exposure and HLA in healthy donors. Study summary: Findings of an earlier analysis included under 140 million unique TCR beta sequences from roughly 200 million T cells.

The primer mix had 60 Vbeta and 13 Jbeta primers. Assay used: immunoSEQ multiplex PCR; TCRdb lists only in-frame clones, some missing. The sample comprises 150,000 to 200,000 clones, roughly 65% of which are singletons, and 4.7% rests with the top ten. Study-level results: An analysis that came later showed most CMV-associated TCR beta chains appearing HLA-restricted. The authors confirmed in vitro that a few CMV-associated chains were specific for CMV antigens.

The sample was PBMCs. The TCR sequence derives from a man aged 18 to 29 in good health and CMV-seropositive. V usage is TRBV4-2 and J usage is TRBJ2-3, with 8 bases aligning to TRBD2. This chain's CDR3 is CASSQDRGGLGVDTQYF. Written as DNA, the CDR3 is TGTGCCAGCAGCCAAGATCGGGGGGGCCTAGGTGTGGATACGCAGTATTTT.